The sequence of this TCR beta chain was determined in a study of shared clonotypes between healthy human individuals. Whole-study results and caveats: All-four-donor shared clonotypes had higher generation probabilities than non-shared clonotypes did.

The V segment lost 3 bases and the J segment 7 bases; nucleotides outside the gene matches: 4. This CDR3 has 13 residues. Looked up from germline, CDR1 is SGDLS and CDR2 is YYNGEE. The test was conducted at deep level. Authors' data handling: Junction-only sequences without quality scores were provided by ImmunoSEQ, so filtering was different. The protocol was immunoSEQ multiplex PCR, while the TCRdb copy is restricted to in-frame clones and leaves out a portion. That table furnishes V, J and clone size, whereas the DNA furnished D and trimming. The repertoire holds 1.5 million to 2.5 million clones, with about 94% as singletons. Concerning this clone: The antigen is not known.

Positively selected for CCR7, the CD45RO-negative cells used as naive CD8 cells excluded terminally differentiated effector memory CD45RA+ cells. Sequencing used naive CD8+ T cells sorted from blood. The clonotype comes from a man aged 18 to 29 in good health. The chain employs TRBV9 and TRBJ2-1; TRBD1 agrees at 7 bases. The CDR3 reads CASSAPQGNEQFF. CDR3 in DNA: TGTGCCAGCAGCGCCCCACAGGGGAATGAGCAGTTCTTC.